Listed here are 17 T cell receptor beta chains from one sample, sequenced in a study of blood T cell repertoires in COVID-19. Clones were sequenced by immunoSEQ multiplex PCR, and TCRdb holds only the in-frame ones, with some missing. Of fewer than 250,000 clones in the sample, roughly four fifths were seen once. Sample: peripheral blood. These receptors came from a woman between 65 and 79 years old with acute or convalescent COVID-19.

The genes are TRBV6-5 and TRBJ2-2, with D unresolved. With 6 bases removed from V and 3 bases from J, the gap between germline ends came to 5 bases. Germline V gene lookup returns CDR1 MNHEY and CDR2 SVGAGI. The CDR3 totals 12 residues. The CDR3: CASSKYTGELFF. The CDR3 DNA is TGTGCCAGCAGCAAATACACCGGGGAGCTGTTTTTT.

The chain couples TRBV5-1 to TRBJ2-4; 7 positions match TRBD1. The CDR3 consists of 16 residues. CDR1 is SGHRS and CDR2 is YFSETQ in the germline V gene. The V and J ends lost 4 bases and 1 base, in that order; junction bases with no gene match: 8. CDR3 loop: CASSPTGPPAKNIQYF. CDR3 nucleotide sequence: TGCGCCAGCAGCCCGACAGGGCCCCCTGCCAAAAACATTCAGTACTTC.

About this clone: The same CDR3 arises from other DNA sequences in this sample as well. CDR3 DNA sequence: TGTGCCATCTCAGGGACAGGGGGATACGAGCAGTACTTC. Amino acid sequence: CAISGTGGYEQYF. This chain links TRBV10-3 with TRBJ2-7; 11 bases fit TRBD1. The ends lost 8 bases at V and 4 bases at J; junction bases unmatched: 4. This CDR3 has 13 amino acids. Germline assignment: CDR1 ENHRY and CDR2 SYGVKD.

Only one count was recorded for this clone. The chain carries TRBV11-3 and TRBJ2-7; D perhaps matches TRBD1 (6 bases). V lost 8 bases, J lost 1 base, and 12 bases lay in between. CDR1 is SGHNT and CDR2 is YENEEA in the germline V gene. The CDR3 extends over 13 amino acids. The CDR3 region has the DNA TGTGCCAGCCAGGCCAGGGGATCCTACGAGCAGTACTTC. Residues: CASQARGSYEQYF. Full variable domain (remainder filled in from reference TRBV11-3 and TRBJ2-7): EAGVVQSPRYKIIEKKQPVAFWCNPISGHNTLYWYLQNLGQGPELLIRYENEEAVDDSQLPKDRFSAERLKGVDSTLKIQPAELGDSAVYLCASQARGSYEQYFGPGTRLTVT.

The chain carries TRBV6-5 and TRBJ2-3; TRBD1 might be the D (6 bases). V lost 4 bases to trimming and J lost 5 bases, with 7 bases between them. This CDR3 is built from 12 residues. Germline CDR1 MNHEY, CDR2 SVGAGI. The CDR3 protein is CASSSDRDTQYF. CDR3 bases: TGTGCCAGCAGTTCGGACAGAGATACGCAGTATTTT.

The chain uses TRBV12-3 or TRBV12-4 and TRBJ1-3; D is undetermined. With 6 bases removed from V and 4 bases from J, the gap between germline ends came to 4 bases. The CDR3 runs to 11 residues. The CDR3 sequence is CASSRGNTIYF. In DNA form, the CDR3 reads TGTGCCAGCAGCCGGGGAAACACCATATATTTT.

The chain links TRBV5-1 to TRBJ2-7; 9 bases fit TRBD1. J was trimmed by 6 bases and V by 2 bases; bases with no gene match: 6. The germline V gene has CDR1 SGHRS and CDR2 YFSETQ. This CDR3 region has 14 residues. Here the CDR3 reads CASSLQGALIEQYF. Here the CDR3 DNA reads TGCGCCAGCAGCTTACAGGGGGCGTTGATCGAGCAGTACTTC. The variable domain in full, with the rest retrieved from reference TRBV5-1 and TRBJ2-7, is KAGVTQTPRYLIKTRGQQVTLSCSPISGHRSVSWYQQTPGQGLQFLFEYFSETQRNKGNFPGRFSGRQFSNSRSEMNVSTLELGDSALYLCASSLQGALIEQYFGPGTRLTVT.

The chain is built from TRBV29-1 and TRBJ1-2, with 7 bases fitting TRBD1. Germline values: CDR1 SQVTM, CDR2 ANQGSEA. The ends lost 7 bases at V and 5 bases at J; junction bases unmatched: 7. The CDR3 spans 12 residues. The chain's CDR3 is CSGKTGNYGYTF. In DNA, the CDR3 is TGCAGCGGGAAGACAGGGAATTATGGCTACACCTTC.

This sequence joins TRBV25-1 and TRBJ1-1; no firm D call. V shed 3 bases and J shed 7 bases, with 21 bases lying between them. The CDR3 is made up of 16 amino acids. Germline lookup yields CDR1 MGHDK and CDR2 SYGVNS. Written as DNA, the CDR3 is TGTGCCAGCAGTGAGGCTCTGGGAGGGAAGTTGGGTGAAGCTTTCTTT. Protein sequence: CASSEALGGKLGEAFF.

This chain connects TRBV19 to TRBJ2-7; 9 bases align to TRBD2. Per the germline V gene, CDR1 is LNHDA and CDR2 is SQIVND (reference sequence). V dropped 4 bases and J dropped 3; count of bases not matched to a gene: 4. This CDR3 has 14 amino acids. CDR3 in DNA: TGTGCCAGTAGTAAGTCGCGGGGGGGCTACGAGCAGTACTTC. This sequence encodes CASSKSRGGYEQYF.

V gene TRBV4-2 combines with J gene TRBJ2-7; D may be TRBD1 (6 bases). The germline V and J ends were trimmed by 2 bases and 2 bases, with 13 bases remaining between them. This CDR3 has 15 amino acids. Germline V gene lookup returns CDR1 LGHNA and CDR2 YNFKEQ. The CDR3 region is CASSQRSGAPYEQYF. The DNA for the CDR3 is TGTGCCAGCAGCCAAAGGTCAGGGGCACCCTACGAGCAGTACTTC.

A few counts support this clone. This sequence joins TRBV30 and TRBJ1-1, with a tentative D call TRBD1 (5 bases). Trimming cost V 0 bases and J 7 bases, with 15 bases left between them. The germline CDR1 and CDR2 sequences are GTSNPN and SVGIG (reference sequence). The CDR3 runs 14 residues. As DNA, the CDR3 is TGTGCCTGGAGTGTTGGGGGGTGGCAGGGTGAAGCTTTCTTT. It codes for CAWSVGGWQGEAFF.

J is TRBJ2-5 and V is TRBV3-1 (or the pseudogene TRBV3-2); TRBD2 matches at 7 bases. The germline gives CDR1 LGHDT, CDR2 YNNKEL (reference sequence). V dropped 4 bases and J dropped 2; count of bases not matched to a gene: 10. This CDR3 has 16 residues. Here the CDR3 reads CASSLRGAGEQETQYF. Written as DNA, the CDR3 is TGTGCCAGCAGCCTCCGAGGGGCGGGGGAGCAAGAGACCCAGTACTTC.

The chain combines TRBV5-1 with TRBJ1-6; 7 nucleotides align to TRBD1. The V gene's germline CDR1 is SGHRS and CDR2 YFSETQ. V lost 0 bases, J lost 2 bases, and 2 bases stayed unmatched. The CDR3 has 16 amino acids. CDR3 DNA sequence: TGCGCCAGCAGCTTGGGACAGGGTGCCTATAATTCACCCCTCCACTTT. It specifies CASSLGQGAYNSPLHF.

This chain links TRBV19 with TRBJ1-5; D possibly corresponds to TRBD1 (5 bases). This CDR3 has 15 residues. Trimming removed 5 bases at V and 1 base at J, with 12 bases between. Per the germline V gene, CDR1 is LNHDA and CDR2 is SQIVND (reference sequence). CDR3 sequence (DNA): TGTGCCAGTAGTGAGCAGGGATCGAGCAATCAGCCCCAGCATTTT. Translating it yields CASSEQGSSNQPQHF.

This clone was observed a handful of times. The chain is built from TRBV6-1 and TRBJ1-2; D unresolved. Germline lookup yields CDR1 MNHNS and CDR2 SASEGT. The V gene lost 8 bases and the J gene lost 6 bases, with 16 bases spanning the gap. The CDR3 has 13 amino acids. This CDR3 reads CASWRGGGHGYTF. In nucleotides, the CDR3 is TGTGCCAGCTGGCGGGGAGGAGGACATGGCTACACCTTC.

The chain joins TRBV6-1 to TRBJ1-1; TRBD1 agrees at 7 bases. The CDR3 contains 14 residues. The germline V gene has CDR1 MNHNS and CDR2 SASEGT. V lost 5 bases and J lost 5; bases outside the gene matches: 8. In DNA, the CDR3 is TGTGCCAGCAGTTCCGGACAGGTGACTACTGAAGCTTTCTTT. Translation: CASSSGQVTTEAFF.